This TCR beta chain was recorded in a study of T cells in localized non-small cell lung cancer. Study-wide results and caveats: Multi-region tumor sequencing was not done, so intratumor heterogeneity could not be excluded.

CDR3 length: 14 amino acids. With 8 bases clipped from V and 6 bases from J, the junction kept 9 bases outside the gene matches. Germline assignment: CDR1 MDHEN and CDR2 SYDVKM. Here immunoSEQ multiplex PCR was the method, and the copy in TCRdb shows in-frame clones only, minus some. This table holds around 2,000 clones, approximately 40% found once. Concerning this clone: The antigen remains unidentified.

This sample comprised lung tumor tissue, obtained before any cancer treatment. The rearrangement joins TRBV28 to TRBJ2-7; 11 bases fit TRBD2. The TCR comes from a female donor of 60 years or more with stage I lung adenocarcinoma. The DNA for the CDR3 is TGTGCCAGCCTTATAGCGGGAGGGCCCACCGAGCAGTACTTC. Translating it yields CASLIAGGPTEQYF.